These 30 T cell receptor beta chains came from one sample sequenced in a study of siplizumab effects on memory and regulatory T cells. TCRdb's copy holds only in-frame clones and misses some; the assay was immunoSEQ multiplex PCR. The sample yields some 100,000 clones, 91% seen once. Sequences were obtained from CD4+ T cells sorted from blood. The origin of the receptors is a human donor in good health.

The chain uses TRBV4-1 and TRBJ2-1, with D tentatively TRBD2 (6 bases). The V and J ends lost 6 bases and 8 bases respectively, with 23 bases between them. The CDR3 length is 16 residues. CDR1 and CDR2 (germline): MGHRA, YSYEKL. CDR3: CASRLGTPGPRDEQFF. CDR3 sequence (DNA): TGCGCCAGCAGGCTTGGGACTCCGGGACCCAGGGATGAGCAGTTCTTC.

The CDR3 protein is CASSLDRVANEKLFF. The CDR3 DNA sequence: TGTGCCAGCAGCCTAGACAGGGTTGCTAATGAAAAACTGTTTTTT. The chain uses TRBV9 and TRBJ1-4; the match to TRBD1 covers 7 bases. The germline gives CDR1 SGDLS, CDR2 YYNGEE. The CDR3 sequence is 15 residues long. The trim removed 4 bases at V and 3 bases at J, leaving 6 bases unmatched.

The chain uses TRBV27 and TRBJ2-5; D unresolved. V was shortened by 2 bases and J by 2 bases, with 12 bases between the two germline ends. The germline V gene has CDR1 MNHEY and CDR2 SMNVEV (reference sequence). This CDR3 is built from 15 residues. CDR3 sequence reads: CASSLNQVSQETQYF. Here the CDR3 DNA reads TGTGCCAGCAGTTTAAACCAAGTATCGCAAGAGACCCAGTACTTC.

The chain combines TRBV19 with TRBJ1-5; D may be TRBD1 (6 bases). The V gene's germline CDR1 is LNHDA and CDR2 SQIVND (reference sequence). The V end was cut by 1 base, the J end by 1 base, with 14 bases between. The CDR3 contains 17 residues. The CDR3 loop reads CASSIARGALSNQPQHF. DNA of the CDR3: TGTGCCAGTAGTATAGCCAGGGGCGCCCTAAGCAATCAGCCCCAGCATTTT.

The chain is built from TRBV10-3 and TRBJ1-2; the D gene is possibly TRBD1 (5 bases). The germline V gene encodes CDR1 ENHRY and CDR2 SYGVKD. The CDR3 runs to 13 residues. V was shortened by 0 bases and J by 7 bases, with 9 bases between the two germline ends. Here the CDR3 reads CAISESGGGGYTF. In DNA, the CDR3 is TGTGCCATCAGTGAGTCGGGGGGAGGTGGCTACACCTTC.

This CDR3 reads CASSKSSNQPQHF. The CDR3 DNA reads as TGTGCCAGCAGCAAGTCTAGCAATCAGCCCCAGCATTTT. This rearrangement joins TRBV7-8 to TRBJ1-5; D call uncertain. V lost 5 bases, J lost 0 bases, and 5 bases lay in between. CDR1 and CDR2 from the germline V gene are SGHVS and FQNEAQ. The CDR3 has 13 residues.

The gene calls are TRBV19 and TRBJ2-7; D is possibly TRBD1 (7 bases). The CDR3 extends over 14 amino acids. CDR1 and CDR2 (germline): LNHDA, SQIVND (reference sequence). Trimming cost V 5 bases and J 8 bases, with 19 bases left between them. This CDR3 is CASSVEGAPYKQYF. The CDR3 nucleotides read TGTGCCAGTAGTGTGGAGGGGGCCCCGTATAAGCAGTACTTC.

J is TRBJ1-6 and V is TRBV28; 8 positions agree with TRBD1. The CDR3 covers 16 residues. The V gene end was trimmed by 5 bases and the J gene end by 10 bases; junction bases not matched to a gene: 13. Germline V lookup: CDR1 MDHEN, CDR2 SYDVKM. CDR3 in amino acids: CASSPPGQGAESPLHF. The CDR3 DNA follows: TGTGCCAGCAGTCCACCGGGGCAGGGGGCCGAGTCACCCCTCCACTTT.

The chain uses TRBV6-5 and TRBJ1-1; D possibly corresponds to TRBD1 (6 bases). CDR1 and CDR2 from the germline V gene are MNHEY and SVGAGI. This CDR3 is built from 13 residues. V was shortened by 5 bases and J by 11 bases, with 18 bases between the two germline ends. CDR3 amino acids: CASSGRDTGMAFF. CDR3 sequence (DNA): TGTGCCAGCAGTGGGAGGGACACCGGGATGGCTTTCTTT.

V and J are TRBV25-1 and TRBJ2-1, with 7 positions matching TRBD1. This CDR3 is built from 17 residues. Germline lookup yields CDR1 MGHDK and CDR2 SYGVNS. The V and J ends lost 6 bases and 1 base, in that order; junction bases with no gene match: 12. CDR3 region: CASRGTALRRSYNEQFF. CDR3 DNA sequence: TGTGCCAGCAGAGGGACAGCCTTAAGAAGATCCTACAATGAGCAGTTCTTC.

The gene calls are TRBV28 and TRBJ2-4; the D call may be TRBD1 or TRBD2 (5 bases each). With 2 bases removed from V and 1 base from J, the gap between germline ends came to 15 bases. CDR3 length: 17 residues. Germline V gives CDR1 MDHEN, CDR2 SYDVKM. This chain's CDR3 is CASSLTRRWGAKNIQYF. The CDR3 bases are TGTGCCAGCAGTTTAACCCGCCGGTGGGGGGCCAAAAACATTCAGTACTTC.

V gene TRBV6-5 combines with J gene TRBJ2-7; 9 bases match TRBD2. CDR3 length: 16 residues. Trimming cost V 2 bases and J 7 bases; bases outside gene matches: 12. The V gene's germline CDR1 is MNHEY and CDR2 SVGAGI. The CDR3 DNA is TGTGCCAGCAGTTACCTTCCTCGCGGGGGGGCGGGTGAGCAGTACTTC. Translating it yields CASSYLPRGGAGEQYF.

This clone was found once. The CDR3 bases are TGTGCCAGCACCTCGTCTGGGGCCAACGTCCTGACTTTC. Its protein is CASTSSGANVLTF. The chain is built from TRBV6-6 and TRBJ2-6; D not certain. V was trimmed by 7 bases and J by 1 base, leaving 5 bases between them. The length of the CDR3 is 13 residues. The germline V gene has CDR1 MNHNY and CDR2 SVGAGI (reference sequence).

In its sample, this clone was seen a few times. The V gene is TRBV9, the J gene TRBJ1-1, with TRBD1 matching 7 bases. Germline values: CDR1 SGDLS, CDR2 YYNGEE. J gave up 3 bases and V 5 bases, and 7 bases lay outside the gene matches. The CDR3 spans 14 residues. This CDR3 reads CASSSSDRDTEAFF. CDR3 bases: TGTGCCAGCAGTTCCTCCGACAGGGACACTGAAGCTTTCTTT. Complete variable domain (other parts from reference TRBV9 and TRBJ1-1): DSGVTQTPKHLITATGQRVTLRCSPRSGDLSVYWYQQSLDQGLQFLIQYYNGEERAKGNILERFSAQQFPDLHSELNLSSLELGDSALYFCASSSSDRDTEAFFGQGTRLTVV.

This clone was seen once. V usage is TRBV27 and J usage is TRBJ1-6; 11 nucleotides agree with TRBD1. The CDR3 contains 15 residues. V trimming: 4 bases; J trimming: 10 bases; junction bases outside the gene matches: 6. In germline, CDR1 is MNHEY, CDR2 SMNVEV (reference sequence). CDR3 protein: CASSSTRDRGSPLHF. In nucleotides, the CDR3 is TGTGCCAGCAGTTCCACAAGGGACAGGGGGTCACCCCTCCACTTT.

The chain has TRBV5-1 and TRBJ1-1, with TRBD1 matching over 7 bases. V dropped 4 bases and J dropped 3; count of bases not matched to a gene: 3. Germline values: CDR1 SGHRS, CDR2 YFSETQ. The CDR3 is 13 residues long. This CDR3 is CASSLDRHTEAFF. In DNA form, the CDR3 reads TGCGCCAGCAGCCTGGACAGGCACACTGAAGCTTTCTTT.

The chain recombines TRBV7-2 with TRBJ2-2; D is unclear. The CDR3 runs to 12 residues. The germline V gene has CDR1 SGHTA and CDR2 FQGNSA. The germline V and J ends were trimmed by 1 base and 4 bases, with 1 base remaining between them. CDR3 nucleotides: TGTGCCAGCAGCTTAGTCACCGGGGAGCTGTTTTTT. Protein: CASSLVTGELFF. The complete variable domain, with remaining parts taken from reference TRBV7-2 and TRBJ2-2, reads GAGVSQSPSNKVTEKGKDVELRCDPISGHTALYWYRQSLGQGLEFLIYFQGNSAPDKSGLPSDRFSAERTGGSVSTLTIQRTQQEDSAVYLCASSLVTGELFFGEGSRLTVL.

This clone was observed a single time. The CDR3, as DNA: TGTGCCAGCAGTGAATTAAGGGTCCCCCTTGGCGAGCAGTACTTC. Amino acid sequence: CASSELRVPLGEQYF. The V gene is TRBV2, the J gene TRBJ2-7; no clear D. This CDR3 spans 15 amino acids. Germline values: CDR1 SNHLY, CDR2 FYNNEI. The ends were cut back, 2 bases at V and 6 bases at J, with 17 bases in the middle.

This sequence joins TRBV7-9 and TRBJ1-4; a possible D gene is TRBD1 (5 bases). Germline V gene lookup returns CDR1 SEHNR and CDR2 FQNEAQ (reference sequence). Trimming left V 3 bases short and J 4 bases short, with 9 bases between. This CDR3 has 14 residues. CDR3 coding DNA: TGTGCCAGCAGCTTCGGCCAGGGTAATGAAAAACTGTTTTTT. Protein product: CASSFGQGNEKLFF. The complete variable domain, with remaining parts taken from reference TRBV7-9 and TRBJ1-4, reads DTGVSQNPRHKITKRGQNVTFRCDPISEHNRLYWYRQTLGQGPEFLTYFQNEAQLEKSRLLSDRFSAERPKGSFSTLEIQRTEQGDSAMYLCASSFGQGNEKLFFGSGTQLSVL.

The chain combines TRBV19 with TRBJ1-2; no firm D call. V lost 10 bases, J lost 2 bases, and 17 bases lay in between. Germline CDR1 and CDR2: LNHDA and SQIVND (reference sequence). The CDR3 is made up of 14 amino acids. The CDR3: CATKLKLGNYGYTF. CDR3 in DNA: TGTGCCACCAAACTCAAGCTGGGGAACTATGGCTACACCTTC. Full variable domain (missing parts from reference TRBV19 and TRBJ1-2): DGGITQSPKYLFRKEGQNVTLSCEQNLNHDAMYWYRQDPGQGLRLIYYSQIVNDFQKGDIAEGYSVSREKKESFPLTVTSAQKNPTAFYLCATKLKLGNYGYTFGSGTRLTVV.

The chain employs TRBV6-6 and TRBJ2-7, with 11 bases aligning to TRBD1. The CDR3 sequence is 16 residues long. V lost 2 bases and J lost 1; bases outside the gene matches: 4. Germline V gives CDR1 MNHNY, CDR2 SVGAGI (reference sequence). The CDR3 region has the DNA TGTGCCAGCAGTTACCCCGGGACAGGGGGGTCCTACGAGCAGTACTTC. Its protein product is CASSYPGTGGSYEQYF.

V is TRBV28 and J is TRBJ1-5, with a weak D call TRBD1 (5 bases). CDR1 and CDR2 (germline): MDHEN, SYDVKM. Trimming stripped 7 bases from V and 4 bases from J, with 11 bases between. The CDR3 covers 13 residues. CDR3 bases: TGTGCCAGCATCAGGGTTCAGAATCAGCCCCAGCATTTT. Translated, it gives CASIRVQNQPQHF. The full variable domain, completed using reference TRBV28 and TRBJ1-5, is DVKVTQSSRYLVKRTGEKVFLECVQDMDHENMFWYRQDPGLGLRLIYFSYDVKMKEKGDIPEGYSVSREKKERFSLILESASTNQTSMYLCASIRVQNQPQHFGDGTRLSIL.

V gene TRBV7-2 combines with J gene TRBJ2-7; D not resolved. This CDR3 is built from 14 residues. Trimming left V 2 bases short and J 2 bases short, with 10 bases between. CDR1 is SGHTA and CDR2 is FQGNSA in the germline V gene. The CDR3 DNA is TGTGCCAGCAGCTTATCCGACGGACCCTACGAGCAGTACTTC. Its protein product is CASSLSDGPYEQYF.

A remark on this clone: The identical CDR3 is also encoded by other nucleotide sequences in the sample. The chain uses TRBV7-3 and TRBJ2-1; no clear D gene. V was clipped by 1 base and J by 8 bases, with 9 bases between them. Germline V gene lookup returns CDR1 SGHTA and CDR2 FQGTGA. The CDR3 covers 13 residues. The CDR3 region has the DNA TGTGCCAGCAGCTTAAGAGGTGGGGATGAGCAGTTCTTC. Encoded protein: CASSLRGGDEQFF.

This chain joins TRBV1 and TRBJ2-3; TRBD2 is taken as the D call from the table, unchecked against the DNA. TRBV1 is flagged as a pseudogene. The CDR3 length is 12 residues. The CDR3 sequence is CSTGGGSDTQYF. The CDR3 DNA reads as TGCTCAACCGGGGGGGGGAGTGATACGCAGTATTTT.

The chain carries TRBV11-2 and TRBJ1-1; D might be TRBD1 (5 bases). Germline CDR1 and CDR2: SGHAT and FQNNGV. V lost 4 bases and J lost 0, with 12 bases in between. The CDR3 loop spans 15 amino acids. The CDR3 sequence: CASSSGRVMNTEAFF. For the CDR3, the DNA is TGTGCCAGCAGCTCGGGCAGGGTAATGAACACTGAAGCTTTCTTT.

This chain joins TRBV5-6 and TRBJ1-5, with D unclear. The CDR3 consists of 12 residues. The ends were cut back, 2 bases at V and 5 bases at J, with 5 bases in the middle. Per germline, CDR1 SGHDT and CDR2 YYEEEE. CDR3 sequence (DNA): TGTGCCAGCAGCTTATACGATCAGCCCCAGCATTTT. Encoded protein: CASSLYDQPQHF.

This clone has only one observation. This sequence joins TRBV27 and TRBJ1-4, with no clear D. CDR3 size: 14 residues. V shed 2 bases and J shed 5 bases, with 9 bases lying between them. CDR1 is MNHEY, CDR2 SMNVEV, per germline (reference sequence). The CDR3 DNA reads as TGTGCCAGCAGTTTACGGAGGCGGAATGAAAAACTGTTTTTT. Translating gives CASSLRRRNEKLFF.

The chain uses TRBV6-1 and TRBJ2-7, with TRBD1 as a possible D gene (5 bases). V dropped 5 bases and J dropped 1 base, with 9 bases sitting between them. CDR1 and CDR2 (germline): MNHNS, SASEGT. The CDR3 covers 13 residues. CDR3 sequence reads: CASSLGPSYEQYF. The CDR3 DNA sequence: TGTGCCAGCAGTTTGGGGCCTTCCTACGAGCAGTACTTC.

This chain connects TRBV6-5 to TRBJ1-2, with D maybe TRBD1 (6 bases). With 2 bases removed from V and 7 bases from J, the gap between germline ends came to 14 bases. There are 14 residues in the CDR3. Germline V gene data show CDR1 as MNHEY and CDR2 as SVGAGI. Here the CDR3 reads CASSYAGDRGGYTF. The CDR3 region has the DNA TGTGCCAGCAGTTACGCAGGGGATAGGGGTGGCTACACCTTC.